These 6 T cell receptor beta chains share one sample of origin, sequenced in a study of T cells in Graves' hyperthyroidism and ophthalmopathy. RNA transcripts were the template for amplifying TCR beta CDR3 regions. TCR CDR3 regions were first amplified by RT-PCR with HTBI primers. MiXCR, applied by TCRdb to the multiplex PCR reads, yields one record per CDR3 protein. The repertoire holds approximately 400,000 distinct CDR3 sequences, with roughly 19% as singletons. Sequences were obtained from blood. The receptors come from a woman aged 18-35 years with Graves' hyperthyroidism.

The chain couples TRBV6-1 to TRBJ1-2; 9 bases fit TRBD1. Germline V gene sequence: CDR1 MNHNS, CDR2 SASEGT. J gave up 7 bases and V 1 base, and 7 bases lay outside the gene matches. The CDR3 runs to 15 residues. The CDR3, as DNA: TGTGCCAGCAGTGAAGAAGGGGACAGGGTATCTGGCTACACCTTC. Amino acid sequence: CASSEEGDRVSGYTF.

This clonotype was recorded at least ten times. The chain carries TRBV25-1 and TRBJ1-1; 7 positions match TRBD1. There are 16 residues in the CDR3. V gave up 5 bases and J gave up 0 bases; unmatched junction bases: 9. CDR1 is MGHDK, CDR2 SYGVNS, per germline. The CDR3 coding sequence is TGTGCCAGCAGTCCTCGACAGGGCCAGATGAACACTGAAGCTTTCTTT. It is translated as CASSPRQGQMNTEAFF.

This clonotype was recorded at least ten times. V gene TRBV20-1 combines with J gene TRBJ2-7, with unresolved D. V was cut by 2 bases and J by 3 bases, with 8 bases left in between. The CDR3 spans 12 residues. The germline gives CDR1 DFQATT, CDR2 SNEGSKA (reference sequence). The CDR3 DNA reads as TGCAGTGCTAGAATAAGTGACTACGAGCAGTACTTC. It specifies CSARISDYEQYF.

This clonotype occurred many times. The chain has TRBV13 and TRBJ2-7, with D hard to call. The V gene lost 3 bases and the J gene lost 6 bases, with 6 bases spanning the gap. From germline, CDR1 is PRHDT and CDR2 FYEKMQ (reference sequence). The CDR3 consists of 11 residues. The CDR3 DNA reads TGTGCCAGCAGCTTTATGCGCGAGCAGTACTTC. Translation gives CASSFMREQYF.

The V call is TRBV6-1, the J call TRBJ2-7, with 7 bases fitting TRBD1. The CDR3 loop spans 16 amino acids. Germline lookup yields CDR1 MNHNS and CDR2 SASEGT. J lost 1 base, V lost 6 bases, and 12 bases had no gene match. The CDR3 coding sequence is TGTGCCAGCAGACCCAGGACAGGAACTATATCCTACGAGCAGTACTTC. This encodes CASRPRTGTISYEQYF.

Ten or more counts support this clonotype. This chain connects TRBV20-1 to TRBJ2-5; 7 nucleotides align to TRBD2. V was pared by 6 bases and J by 3 bases, with 4 bases of the junction left unmatched. CDR1 DFQATT and CDR2 SNEGSKA come from the germline V gene (reference sequence). The CDR3 consists of 12 residues. The CDR3 coding sequence is TGCAGTGCCCTCCTAGCGGAAGAGACCCAGTACTTC. Translated: CSALLAEETQYF.